One sample yielded the 29 T cell receptor beta chains listed below, sequenced in a study of CD8+ T cells in alopecia areata. Sample treatment: oral pan-JAK inhibitor, 5-10 mg twice daily. Sequencing relied on a cDNA template that was reverse transcribed from extracted RNA. The table came from immunoSEQ multiplex PCR; TCRdb's copy has only in-frame clones and leaves some out. The data show fewer than 250,000 clones, around two fifths seen once. Source: CD4+ T cells sorted from blood, taken around week 36, from a patient treated with tofacitinib. The source is a human donor with alopecia areata.

In this sample, this clone turned up a few times. V usage is TRBV11-3 and J usage is TRBJ2-5; D gene uncertain. The V gene lost 5 bases and the J gene lost 5 bases, with 21 bases spanning the gap. This CDR3 region has 16 residues. Germline V gene data show CDR1 as SGHNT and CDR2 as YENEEA. CDR3 loop: CASSRGGYGSAETQYF. The CDR3 DNA reads as TGTGCCAGCAGCCGAGGTGGCTACGGATCTGCGGAGACCCAGTACTTC.

This clone was observed a few times. Additional DNA sequences in this sample encode the identical CDR3. This sequence joins TRBV6-5 and TRBJ1-5; possibly TRBD1 for D (5 bases). Deletions cut 5 bases from V and 7 bases from J, with 12 bases between. In germline, CDR1 is MNHEY, CDR2 SVGAGI. This CDR3 has 13 amino acids. CDR3 amino acids: CASSRQGGQPQHF. The CDR3 DNA reads as TGTGCCAGCAGTCGGCAGGGTGGCCAGCCCCAGCATTTT.

J is TRBJ2-6 and V is TRBV5-1, with D maybe TRBD1 (6 bases). The CDR3 has 17 amino acids. Germline V gene sequence: CDR1 SGHRS, CDR2 YFSETQ. V lost 0 bases and J 1 base, leaving 11 bases between the germline ends. Written as DNA, the CDR3 is TGCGCCAGCAGCTTGGGAGCAACAGGGTCTGGGGCCAACGTCCTGACTTTC. Residues: CASSLGATGSGANVLTF.

Only a few counts were recorded for this clone. The J gene is TRBJ2-7, the V gene TRBV11-1, with D perhaps being TRBD1 or TRBD2 (5 bases each). Germline V gene data show CDR1 as SGHAT and CDR2 as FQDESV (reference sequence). V lost 0 bases, J lost 5 bases, and 5 bases lay in between. The CDR3 has 12 residues. The CDR3 region has the DNA TGTGCCAGCAGCTTAGCGGGGGACGAGCAGTACTTC. Residues: CASSLAGDEQYF.

The V call is TRBV7-9, the J call TRBJ1-2; unclear D gene. The CDR3 extends over 12 amino acids. Between the trimmed V and J ends, which lost 8 bases and 4 bases, there was a span of 11 bases. Germline lookup yields CDR1 SEHNR and CDR2 FQNEAQ (reference sequence). This CDR3 is CASGTAAYGYTF. The DNA for the CDR3 is TGTGCCAGCGGAACGGCGGCCTATGGCTACACCTTC.

The V call is TRBV5-1, the J call TRBJ2-7; 8 bases map to TRBD2. Losses at the gene ends were 2 bases for V and 4 bases for J; bases not matched to a gene: 5. CDR3 size: 14 residues. The germline CDR1 and CDR2 sequences are SGHRS and YFSETQ. The CDR3, as DNA: TGCGCCAGCAGCTTCGGGGGGGCCCGGTACGAGCAGTACTTC. It encodes CASSFGGARYEQYF.

With respect to this clone: The junction departs from germline at one end; a sequencing error may be responsible. At the DNA level, this CDR3 is encoded by other sequences in the same sample as well. V gene TRBV7-7 combines with J gene TRBJ2-5; D is unclear. The CDR3 totals 13 residues. Per germline, CDR1 SSHAT and CDR2 FNYEAQ (reference sequence). CDR3 region: CASSLVSQETQYF. The CDR3 bases are TGTGCTAGCAGCTTAGTTAGCCAAGAGACCCAGTACTTC.

The rearrangement uses TRBV20-1 and TRBJ2-7, with 7 bases that match TRBD2. There are 11 residues in the CDR3. Germline values: CDR1 DFQATT, CDR2 SNEGSKA (reference sequence). J gave up 5 bases and V 7 bases, and 5 bases lay outside the gene matches. DNA for the CDR3: TGCAGTGGGGGACTAAAGGACGAGCAGTACTTC. Translated, it gives CSGGLKDEQYF.

This chain links TRBV7-2 with TRBJ2-1, with 8 bases aligning to TRBD1. After removal of 1 base from V and 2 bases from J, the junction contained 1 base not matched to a gene. CDR3 length equals 15 residues. CDR1 SGHTA and CDR2 FQGNSA come from the germline V gene. The CDR3 nucleotides read TGTGCCAGCAGCTTAGGGACAGGGCCCTACAATGAGCAGTTCTTC. This gives the protein CASSLGTGPYNEQFF.

The chain has TRBV4-1 and TRBJ2-5; TRBD2 matches at 8 bases. Germline assignment: CDR1 MGHRA and CDR2 YSYEKL. The CDR3 extends over 17 amino acids. Trimming at V came to 1 base and at J to 5 bases, leaving 12 bases not matched to a gene. The CDR3 DNA reads as TGCGCCAGCAGCCAAGGGGTCGAGGCGGGAGGACAGGAGACCCAGTACTTC. Amino acid sequence: CASSQGVEAGGQETQYF.

The CDR3 DNA reads TGTGCCGGAACCCAGGACCAAATCTATGGCTACACCTTC. It translates to CAGTQDQIYGYTF. The chain combines TRBV30 with TRBJ1-2; D remains ambiguous. Germline CDR1 and CDR2: GTSNPN and SVGIG (reference sequence). The CDR3 spans 13 residues. The V gene lost 8 bases and the J gene lost 4 bases, with 17 bases spanning the gap.

This clone was picked up a small number of times. This rearrangement joins TRBV11-2 to TRBJ1-1, with unresolved D. The germline V gene encodes CDR1 SGHAT and CDR2 FQNNGV. The V end was cut by 2 bases, the J end by 0 bases, with 7 bases between. This CDR3 region has 14 residues. CDR3 sequence (DNA): TGTGCCAGCAGCTTAACCCAGTTGAACACTGAAGCTTTCTTT. Protein product: CASSLTQLNTEAFF. Full variable domain (missing parts from reference TRBV11-2 and TRBJ1-1): EAGVAQSPRYKIIEKRQSVAFWCNPISGHATLYWYQQILGQGPKLLIQFQNNGVVDDSQLPKDRFSAERLKGVDSTLKIQPAKLEDSAVYLCASSLTQLNTEAFFGQGTRLTVV.

This clone turned up a few times. The rearrangement links TRBV9 to TRBJ2-1, with 9 bases that match TRBD2. Germline-derived CDR1 and CDR2 are SGDLS and YYNGEE. CDR3 length: 15 amino acids. V trimming: 5 bases; J trimming: 8 bases; junction bases outside the gene matches: 11. Here the CDR3 DNA reads TGTGCCAGCAGACCCGGCGGTAGCGGGAGTTATGAGCAGTTCTTC. Its protein product is CASRPGGSGSYEQFF.

This chain uses TRBV7-2 with TRBJ2-1, with 9 bases identical to TRBD2. Germline-derived CDR1 and CDR2 are SGHTA and FQGNSA. This CDR3 is built from 17 residues. V lost 2 bases and J lost 7; bases outside the gene matches: 12. CDR3: CASSLSPWREGGNEQFF. CDR3 in DNA: TGTGCCAGCAGCTTAAGCCCATGGCGGGAGGGAGGTAATGAGCAGTTCTTC.

The J gene is TRBJ2-7, the V gene TRBV6-5, with TRBD1 matching over 8 bases. Germline values: CDR1 MNHEY, CDR2 SVGAGI. The CDR3 totals 15 residues. Losses at the gene ends were 7 bases for V and 6 bases for J; bases not matched to a gene: 14. The CDR3 DNA is TGTGCCAGCACCACCACCGGGACAGGTGGTCGCGAGCAGTACTTC. Translating gives CASTTTGTGGREQYF.

The chain joins TRBV30 to TRBJ2-1; possibly TRBD2 for D (6 bases). V was clipped by 2 bases and J by 10 bases, with 9 bases between them. CDR1 is GTSNPN, CDR2 SVGIG, per germline (reference sequence). CDR3 length: 11 amino acids. The CDR3 DNA sequence: TGTGCCTGGAGTCGGGGGATAGAGCAGTTCTTC. It codes for CAWSRGIEQFF. The complete variable domain, with remaining parts taken from reference TRBV30 and TRBJ2-1, reads SQTIHQWPATLVQPVGSPLSLECTVEGTSNPNLYWYRQAAGRGLQLLFYSVGIGQISSEVPQNLSASRPQDRQFILSSKKLLLSDSGFYLCAWSRGIEQFFGPGTRLTVL.

CDR3 protein: CASSLQAGGPSDQETQYF. The CDR3 bases are TGCGCCAGCAGTCTGCAGGCGGGAGGGCCCTCGGATCAAGAGACCCAGTACTTC. The J gene is TRBJ2-5, the V gene TRBV5-1; 9 bases line up with TRBD2. The CDR3 is 18 residues long. Losses at the gene ends were 5 bases for V and 2 bases for J; bases not matched to a gene: 16. CDR1 SGHRS and CDR2 YFSETQ come from the germline V gene.

The chain is built from TRBV30 and TRBJ2-1; possibly TRBD2 for D (5 bases). The CDR3 contains 14 residues. Germline CDR1 GTSNPN, CDR2 SVGIG (reference sequence). The V and J ends lost 4 bases and 2 bases respectively, with 12 bases between them. CDR3 loop: CAWNTGMTYNEQFF. As DNA, the CDR3 is TGTGCCTGGAACACGGGGATGACCTACAATGAGCAGTTCTTC.

This chain joins TRBV29-1 and TRBJ2-1; the D call may be TRBD1 or TRBD2 (5 bases each). The germline CDR1 and CDR2 sequences are SQVTM and ANQGSEA. The ends were cut back, 8 bases at V and 4 bases at J, with 12 bases in the middle. This CDR3 contains 12 residues. The CDR3 DNA reads TGCAGCAACCGGGACGGATACAATGAGCAGTTCTTC. Protein sequence: CSNRDGYNEQFF.

The chain has TRBV7-2 and TRBJ2-3, with D possibly matching TRBD2 (6 bases). The germline V and J ends were trimmed by 1 base and 8 bases, with 13 bases remaining between them. The CDR3 sequence is 14 residues long. The germline CDR1 and CDR2 sequences are SGHTA and FQGNSA. The chain's CDR3 is CASSLGIAAATQYF. DNA of the CDR3: TGTGCCAGCAGCTTAGGGATAGCGGCGGCTACGCAGTATTTT.

The rearrangement joins TRBV9 to TRBJ2-7; possible D gene TRBD2, 6 bases. The germline V gene has CDR1 SGDLS and CDR2 YYNGEE. CDR3 size: 14 residues. The ends were cut back, 2 bases at V and 4 bases at J, with 13 bases in the middle. Here the CDR3 DNA reads TGTGCCAGCAGCGTTACTAGCTACTCTTACGAGCAGTACTTC. Amino acids: CASSVTSYSYEQYF.

CDR3 sequence (DNA): TGTGCCAGCAGCGGACTGAATGAAGCTTTCTTT. It encodes CASSGLNEAFF. The genes are TRBV6-5 and TRBJ1-1; D remains unclear. Trimming removed 6 bases at V and 7 bases at J, with 9 bases between. The CDR3 extends over 11 amino acids. Germline values: CDR1 MNHEY, CDR2 SVGAGI.

V gene TRBV5-4 combines with J gene TRBJ1-2; D ambiguous. Germline V lookup: CDR1 SGHNT, CDR2 YYREEE (reference sequence). CDR3 length equals 15 residues. V was trimmed by 0 bases and J by 4 bases, leaving 13 bases between them. The CDR3 bases are TGTGCCAGCAGCTTGGGACCTACCTCGGGCTATGGCTACACCTTC. Translating it yields CASSLGPTSGYGYTF.

This chain connects TRBV11-2 to TRBJ2-5, with D perhaps matching TRBD1 (5 bases). This CDR3 region has 14 residues. From germline, CDR1 is SGHAT and CDR2 FQNNGV. Between the trimmed V and J ends, which lost 1 base and 2 bases, there was a span of 8 bases. The CDR3 DNA sequence: TGTGCCAGCAGCTTAGGTCCAGGGCAAGAGACCCAGTACTTC. It yields the protein CASSLGPGQETQYF.

V gene TRBV6-1 combines with J gene TRBJ2-6; 8 bases agree with TRBD1. CDR1 is MNHNS and CDR2 is SASEGT in the germline V gene. The CDR3 length is 18 residues. With 4 bases clipped from V and 2 bases from J, the junction kept 10 bases outside the gene matches. The CDR3: CASSARTGILTGANVLTF. For the CDR3, the DNA is TGTGCCAGCAGTGCCAGGACAGGGATTCTGACTGGGGCCAACGTCCTGACTTTC.

This clone was picked up many times. This chain joins TRBV27 and TRBJ2-1; TRBD2 matches 7 bases. The germline V gene encodes CDR1 MNHEY and CDR2 SMNVEV (reference sequence). The trim removed 10 bases at V and 5 bases at J, leaving 11 bases unmatched. The CDR3 has 14 residues. The CDR3 spells CATRGAGRDNEQFF. As DNA, the CDR3 is TGTGCCACCAGAGGAGCGGGAAGGGACAATGAGCAGTTCTTC.

This clone was counted between two and nine times. V and J are TRBV27 and TRBJ2-5, with no clear D. V gave up 5 bases and J gave up 5 bases, with 15 bases separating them. This CDR3 comprises 14 residues. Germline CDR1 MNHEY, CDR2 SMNVEV (reference sequence). CDR3 protein: CASSPVVGRETQYF. CDR3 coding DNA: TGTGCCAGCAGTCCCGTGGTGGGTCGGGAGACCCAGTACTTC.

The rearrangement uses TRBV29-1 and TRBJ2-4; 14 bases align to TRBD2. In germline, CDR1 is SQVTM, CDR2 ANQGSEA. The J segment lost 7 bases and the V segment lost 7 bases, leaving 6 bases of the junction unmatched. The CDR3 contains 14 residues. CDR3 loop: CSASGTSGSNIQYF. CDR3 nucleotide sequence: TGCAGCGCCTCCGGGACTAGCGGGAGTAACATTCAGTACTTC.

The chain combines TRBV30 with TRBJ1-1; D is uncertain. The germline gives CDR1 GTSNPN, CDR2 SVGIG (reference sequence). This CDR3 comprises 13 residues. V was clipped by 2 bases and J by 1 base, with 8 bases between them. CDR3 bases: TGTGCCTGGAGTAGGATAGCGAACACTGAAGCTTTCTTT. Its translation: CAWSRIANTEAFF. Supplemented by reference TRBV30 and TRBJ1-1, the full variable domain reads SQTIHQWPATLVQPVGSPLSLECTVEGTSNPNLYWYRQAAGRGLQLLFYSVGIGQISSEVPQNLSASRPQDRQFILSSKKLLLSDSGFYLCAWSRIANTEAFFGQGTRLTVV.